The entry below describes one T cell receptor (beta chain). Its antigen has not been determined. No base qualities exist here, and no much larger clone lies one base off it. This was a case-control study nested in a cohort of healthcare workers in London, UK, who had nasopharyngeal swab PCR tests and blood samples taken every week. Between 23 and 31 March 2020, the week of the UK lockdown, healthcare workers were enrolled and then followed up weekly for as long as 16 weeks. The data derive from a study of early T cells in non-severe SARS-CoV-2 infection (dated by TCRdb to the early 2020s). Looking at the study overall: Bulk RNA from unsorted whole blood was used for TCR sequencing, so alpha and beta chains could not be paired.

Library construction relied on 5' RACE. Sequencing took place on a NextSeq 500. The TCR library protocol attached unique molecular identifiers to individual cDNA molecules to correct for sequencing error and PCR bias. Both TCR alpha and beta chains were sequenced, and tight co-correlation was observed between alpha and beta sequence abundances in each sample. Processing in the source paper ran as follows. V gene, J gene and CDR3 annotation of TCR sequences was performed with Decombinator V4. TCRs were defined as expanded if a significant change between any two time points was detected under a Poisson model with p below 0.0001. TCR abundances were normalised to the total number of TCRs sequenced in each sample and reported as counts per million. VDJdb, accessed 1 November 2021, was searched for CMV, EBV and SARS-CoV-2 annotated TCRs, with TCRs annotated for multiple antigens excluded. TCRdb handled the public reads itself, with Q25 trimming in fastp and clone calling in MiXCR, and kept productive beta chains. CDR3 protein duplicates are merged, each entry listing the most common genes and DNA. For this entry, the V and J calls and clone size follow TCRdb and not the study's own pipeline. For this sample the table gives more than 85,000 distinct CDR3 sequences, of which 10% to 15% were detected only once. 3.5% to 4% of the sample comes from the top ten.

What the research found in general, with its limitations: Matching against VDJdb was skewed toward anti-spike CD8 responses, likely underestimated virus-specific expansions, and missed private and CD4 specificities.

The TCR originated in an adult who was a healthcare worker with PCR-confirmed SARS-CoV-2 infection or an uninfected control (not recorded which). The specimen comprised whole blood, sampled at baseline.

The CDR3 corresponds to CASSEARSVYEQYF. The sequence in DNA is TGTGCCAGCAGTGAAGCGCGGTCCGTCTACGAGCAGTACTTC. Here the chain combines TRBV6-1 and TRBJ2-7; confidence is insufficient to name the D gene. From cysteine to phenylalanine, the CDR3 is 14 amino acids long. The CDR3 DNA has 42 bases and is translated from base 1. V loses 0 bases of germline sequence and J loses 3 bases, and the interval between the two ends is 9 bases. Based on the germline V gene, the CDR1 and CDR2 sequences are MNHNS and SASEGT.